One T cell receptor (beta chain) is described in this entry. Its target is unknown. This sample was included in a study of CD8 T cells in ankylosing spondylitis. Broader study findings: Earlier reports found some motif variants in synovial fluid and blood in reactive arthritis. A TCR beta motif of about eight highly homologous variants appeared characteristic of ankylosing spondylitis blood.

From the 5' RACE reads, TCRdb called clonotypes with MiXCR, one entry per CDR3 protein. The data hold approximately 300,000 distinct CDR3 sequences, with roughly 8% observed a single time. Germline CDR1 SQVTM, CDR2 ANQGSEA. The germline V and J ends were trimmed by 3 bases and 1 base, with 10 bases remaining between them. The CDR3 runs 14 residues. Input material: blood, either unsorted or a sorted T cell fraction (not recorded which). The receptor comes from a male donor with ankylosing spondylitis. J is TRBJ1-3 and V is TRBV29-1; a weak D match, TRBD1 (5 bases). The CDR3 DNA sequence: TGCAGCGTTGAGGGGCACAGATCTGGAAACACCATATATTTT. Protein sequence: CSVEGHRSGNTIYF. Looking up the rest from reference TRBV29-1 and TRBJ1-3 gives the full variable domain: SAVISQKPSRDICQRGTSLTIQCQVDSQVTMMFWYRQQPGQSLTLIATANQGSEATYESGFVIDKFPISRPNLTFSTLTVSNMSPEDSSIYLCSVEGHRSGNTIYFGEGSWLTVV.